This TCR beta chain was documented in a study of T cells in Graves' hyperthyroidism and ophthalmopathy. Researchers amplified the TCR beta CDR3 regions from RNA transcripts. Researchers ran a first-round RT-PCR on the TCR CDR3 using the HTBI primer set. From the multiplex PCR reads, TCRdb called clonotypes with MiXCR, one entry per CDR3 protein. The data contain around 660,000 distinct CDR3 sequences, 45% of them singletons. As for this clonotype: At one boundary the junction diverges from the germline segment, which might be a read error.

The study excluded patients with uncontrolled infection, other autoimmune disease, pregnancy or lactation. The study based diagnoses on clinical symptoms, serum thyroxine and TRAb, thyroid ultrasound and orbital computed tomography. Sequencing was performed on peripheral blood or thyroid tissue (not recorded which). The sequence derives from an adult man with Graves' disease, either hyperthyroidism or ophthalmopathy (not recorded which).

CDR3 amino acids: CSTGTAHSPLHF. Written as DNA, the CDR3 is TGCAGCACAGGGACAGCCCATTCTCCCCTCCACTTT. The rearrangement links TRBV20-1 to TRBJ1-6, with 7 bases identical to TRBD1. Germline V lookup: CDR1 DFQATT, CDR2 SNEGSKA (reference sequence). This CDR3 is built from 12 residues.